These T cell receptor beta chains were read from a single sample in a study of neurological immune-mediated disorders. Via MiXCR, TCRdb re-called the 5' RACE reads, giving one row per CDR3 protein. The data contain fewer than 30,000 distinct CDR3 sequences, 6.5% to 8% of them singletons. Material for sequencing was PBMCs. Receptors originate from a woman aged 40 to 50 in good health. CDR3s include the opening cysteine and the closing phenylalanine or tryptophan. A D gene is named only where the DNA matches it firmly. The listing skips clone size in some rows; elsewhere it reads once, few, many or a size class.

len	abundance	d_gene	v_gene	j_gene	CDR3aa	CDR3nt
15	.	TRBD2	TRBV5-1	TRBJ2-7	CASREGTSEIYEQYF	TGCGCCAGCAGGGAAGGGACTAGCGAGATCTACGAGCAGTACTTC
13	many	.	TRBV27	TRBJ2-7	CASSTRDTDRQYF	TGTGCCAGCAGTACCCGCGACACCGACAGGCAGTACTTC
15	many	.	TRBV5-5	TRBJ2-1	CASSSTWDGYNEQFF	TGTGCCAGCAGCTCAACGTGGGACGGTTACAATGAGCAGTTCTTC
12	many	.	TRBV5-5	TRBJ1-1	CASSWDSAGAFF	TGTGCCAGCAGCTGGGACTCCGCAGGGGCTTTCTTT
15	many	.	TRBV9	TRBJ2-7	CASSVGLPPSYEQYF	TGTGCCAGCAGCGTCGGACTCCCCCCGTCCTACGAGCAGTACTTC
17	many	TRBD1	TRBV12-3/TRBV12-4	TRBJ2-6	CASRPGQGARGANVLTF	TGTGCCAGCAGACCGGGACAGGGGGCGCGGGGGGCCAACGTCCTGACTTTC
14	many	.	TRBV6-6	TRBJ2-3	CASSYWGEADTQYF	TGTGCCAGCAGTTATTGGGGAGAAGCAGATACGCAGTATTTT
17	many	TRBD2	TRBV7-3	TRBJ2-2	CASSSHTPAGDTGELFF	TGTGCCAGCAGCTCCCACACCCCGGCGGGAGACACCGGGGAGCTGTTTTTT
15	many	.	TRBV28	TRBJ2-1	CASQQLAPKPGEQFF	TGTGCCAGTCAACAGCTAGCTCCAAAACCCGGTGAGCAGTTCTTC
12	.	.	TRBV7-9	TRBJ2-3	CASSFEASVWYF	TGTGCCAGTAGCTTTGAGGCTAGCGTATGGTATTTT
15	medium-sized	TRBD2	TRBV5-1	TRBJ2-1	CASSTGTSGGNEQFF	TGCGCCAGCAGCACAGGGACTAGCGGGGGGAATGAGCAGTTCTTC
18	many	TRBD2	TRBV4-2	TRBJ2-3	CASSQELAGGPGTDTQYF	TGTGCCAGCAGCCAAGAACTAGCGGGAGGGCCTGGCACAGATACGCAGTATTTT
14	many	.	TRBV29-1	TRBJ2-3	CSVDGQPSTDTQYF	TGCAGCGTTGATGGGCAGCCTAGCACAGATACGCAGTATTTT
16	many	.	TRBV20-1	TRBJ2-5	CSASERGRSLPETQYF	TGCAGTGCCTCCGAAAGGGGGAGATCTCTGCCAGAGACCCAGTACTTC
16	many	.	TRBV20-1	TRBJ2-4	CSASKDSLVRTNIQYF	TGCAGTGCTAGTAAGGATTCCCTGGTACGGACGAACATTCAGTACTTC
14	many	.	TRBV5-1	TRBJ1-2	CASSSQDRNYGYTF	TGCGCCAGCAGCTCCCAGGACCGAAACTATGGCTACACCTTC
11	many	.	TRBV7-6	TRBJ2-7	CASSLGDEQYF	TGTGCCAGCAGCTTAGGGGACGAGCAGTACTTC
13	many	.	TRBV7-2	TRBJ2-1	CASSLGAYNEQFF	TGTGCCAGCAGCCTGGGGGCCTACAATGAGCAGTTCTTC
15	many	.	TRBV29-1	TRBJ1-5	CSVAQGSSGNQPQHF	TGCAGCGTGGCACAGGGAAGCAGTGGCAATCAGCCCCAGCATTTT
12	many	.	TRBV20-1	TRBJ2-5	CSAKAFQETQYF	TGCAGTGCTAAGGCGTTTCAAGAGACCCAGTACTTC